A single sample gave rise to the 21 T cell receptor beta chains below, sequenced in a study of blood T cell repertoires in COVID-19 (TCRdb year 2020). The method behind the library was the immunoSEQ multiplex PCR assay. As stored in TCRdb, this immuneACCESS dataset retains in-frame rearrangements with V and J assigned. A fraction of the clones does not appear; measured against another copy, unresolved V genes explain less than half of the discrepancy, and the remainder lacks a known reason. Recorded for this sample are 100,000 or so clones; just over 90% of them occurred a single time. Around 3.9% of the sample rests with the top ten. Sequenced: peripheral blood. Receptors were obtained from a woman between 45 and 60 years old in a cohort sampled during active COVID-19.

The chain recombines TRBV3-1 (or the pseudogene TRBV3-2) with TRBJ1-2; TRBD1 is a possible D gene (6 bases). This CDR3 spans 15 amino acids. With 1 base removed from V and 0 bases from J, the gap between germline ends came to 9 bases. The germline CDR1 and CDR2 sequences are LGHDT and YNNKEL (reference sequence). The CDR3 here is CASSQGQAANYGYTF. For the CDR3, the DNA is TGTGCCAGCAGCCAAGGACAGGCAGCTAACTATGGCTACACCTTC.

The V call is TRBV3-1 (or the pseudogene TRBV3-2), the J call TRBJ2-5; the D gene is possibly TRBD1 (6 bases). The V gene's germline CDR1 is LGHDT and CDR2 YNNKEL (reference sequence). Trimming took off 0 bases at V and 2 bases at J, with 7 bases between the two ends. The CDR3 length is 14 residues. Written as DNA, the CDR3 is TGTGCCAGCAGCCAAGACAGGGGTCAAGAGACCCAGTACTTC. This codes for CASSQDRGQETQYF.

Written as DNA, the CDR3 is TGTGCCAGCAGCTTAGAGGCGGTCGGGGGGAAGCTGTTTTTT. It specifies CASSLEAVGGKLFF. The V gene is TRBV11-3, the J gene TRBJ2-2; 7 bases agree with TRBD2. Germline assignment: CDR1 SGHNT and CDR2 YENEEA. This CDR3 spans 14 amino acids. V trimming: 0 bases; J trimming: 12 bases; junction bases outside the gene matches: 7.

The genes are TRBV2 and TRBJ1-2; D perhaps matches TRBD1 (6 bases). In germline, CDR1 is SNHLY, CDR2 FYNNEI. V was cut by 2 bases and J by 7 bases, with 11 bases left in between. This CDR3 is built from 13 residues. The CDR3 bases are TGTGCCAGCAGTGAAACAGGGATTTCTGGCTACACCTTC. Translated: CASSETGISGYTF.

V usage is TRBV12-3 or TRBV12-4 and J usage is TRBJ2-3; 7 nucleotides match TRBD2. The CDR3 sequence is 13 residues long. Germline trimming cut 10 bases from V and 5 bases from J; bases unmatched to any gene: 9. The CDR3 DNA follows: TGTGCCACCGGGTGGGGGAGGGTAGATACGCAGTATTTT. Translated, it gives CATGWGRVDTQYF.

The chain recombines TRBV3-1 (or the pseudogene TRBV3-2) with TRBJ1-4, with unresolved D. The CDR3 length is 12 residues. The ends were cut back, 3 bases at V and 8 bases at J, with 7 bases in the middle. Germline V lookup: CDR1 LGHDT, CDR2 YNNKEL (reference sequence). This CDR3 reads CASSQASEKLFF. DNA of the CDR3: TGTGCCAGCAGCCAGGCCTCGGAAAAACTGTTTTTT.

This clone came up once. This chain's CDR3 is CASSGSGQGKDTQYF. The CDR3 coding sequence is TGTGCCAGTAGTGGTTCTGGACAGGGAAAGGATACGCAGTATTTT. The chain uses TRBV19 and TRBJ2-3, with 8 bases that match TRBD1. The CDR3 loop spans 15 amino acids. V gave up 5 bases and J gave up 6 bases; unmatched junction bases: 10. The V gene's germline CDR1 is LNHDA and CDR2 SQIVND (reference sequence).

The V call is TRBV27, the J call TRBJ1-2; no clear D gene. The CDR3 consists of 17 residues. Between the trimmed V and J ends, which lost 5 bases and 2 bases, there was a span of 21 bases. CDR1 MNHEY and CDR2 SMNVEV come from the germline V gene (reference sequence). The CDR3 region is CASSPHRDEQINYGYTF. CDR3 coding DNA: TGTGCCAGCAGTCCCCACCGCGACGAACAGATCAACTATGGCTACACCTTC.

This chain connects TRBV18 to TRBJ1-2; D not certain. The CDR3 runs 14 residues. With 3 bases removed from V and 0 bases from J, the gap between germline ends came to 8 bases. Germline V gene data show CDR1 as KGHSH and CDR2 as LQKENI. The CDR3 sequence: CASSPPGANYGYTF. Written as DNA, the CDR3 is TGTGCCAGCTCACCCCCCGGAGCTAACTATGGCTACACCTTC.

This chain connects TRBV6-5 to TRBJ1-2; no reliable D call. The CDR3 is made up of 15 amino acids. With 5 bases removed from V and 4 bases from J, the gap between germline ends came to 17 bases. The V gene's germline CDR1 is MNHEY and CDR2 SVGAGI. The CDR3 loop is CASSQRIKEVYGYTF. CDR3 bases: TGTGCCAGCAGTCAGCGAATAAAAGAGGTCTATGGCTACACCTTC.

The gene calls are TRBV18 and TRBJ2-5, with 10 bases fitting TRBD1. This CDR3 is 15 amino acids long. CDR1 and CDR2 (germline): KGHSH, LQKENI. Germline trimming cut 3 bases from V and 4 bases from J; bases unmatched to any gene: 5. CDR3 amino acids: CASSPGQGIVETQYF. The CDR3 region has the DNA TGTGCCAGCTCACCGGGACAGGGGATTGTAGAGACCCAGTACTTC. The whole variable domain, filled in from reference TRBV18 and TRBJ2-5, reads NAGVMQNPRHLVRRRGQEARLRCSPMKGHSHVYWYRQLPEEGLKFMVYLQKENIIDESGMPKERFSAEFPKEGPSILRIQQVVRGDSAAYFCASSPGQGIVETQYFGPGTRLLVL.

Here the CDR3 DNA reads TGTGCCAGCAGCGTAGGAGGGGGCCCCTTCCAAGAGACCCAGTACTTC. This encodes CASSVGGGPFQETQYF. This rearrangement joins TRBV9 to TRBJ2-5; 7 positions agree with TRBD1. In germline, CDR1 is SGDLS, CDR2 YYNGEE. The CDR3 extends over 16 amino acids. Losses at the gene ends were 0 bases for V and 1 base for J; bases not matched to a gene: 6.

CDR3 coding DNA: TGTGCCAGCAGCCTCGGACAGGGAGGCGGCTACACCTTC. This sequence encodes CASSLGQGGGYTF. The chain recombines TRBV7-9 with TRBJ1-2; 8 positions agree with TRBD1. The J segment lost 8 bases and the V segment lost 5 bases, leaving 7 bases of the junction unmatched. CDR3 length: 13 amino acids. From germline, CDR1 is SEHNR and CDR2 FQNEAQ (reference sequence).

The chain is built from TRBV4-1 and TRBJ2-2; 7 nucleotides agree with TRBD2. V lost 1 base to trimming and J lost 6 bases; unmatched junction nucleotides: 8. CDR1 and CDR2 (germline): MGHRA, YSYEKL. The CDR3 sequence is 16 residues long. The CDR3 loop reads CASSQVTARGAGELFF. CDR3 in DNA: TGCGCCAGCAGCCAAGTAACTGCTCGGGGGGCCGGGGAGCTGTTTTTT.

This chain uses TRBV7-3 with TRBJ1-1; TRBD1 agrees at 8 bases. CDR3 size: 13 residues. V shed 5 bases and J 3 bases; nucleotides not matched to a gene: 2. Per germline, CDR1 SGHTA and CDR2 FQGTGA. The CDR3 reads CASSVQGDTEAFF. CDR3 sequence (DNA): TGTGCCAGCAGCGTACAGGGGGACACTGAAGCTTTCTTT.

CDR3 sequence reads: CASSRTGGTGNTIYF. The CDR3 DNA sequence: TGTGCCAGCTCAAGGACAGGCGGAACTGGAAACACCATATATTTT. The chain couples TRBV18 to TRBJ1-3; 7 bases fit TRBD1. The V gene end was trimmed by 5 bases and the J gene end by 2 bases; junction bases not matched to a gene: 6. The CDR3 runs to 15 residues. CDR1 is KGHSH, CDR2 LQKENI, per germline.

The DNA of the CDR3 is TGTGCCACCAGTGATTTTAGGACAGGGATTAAAGAGACCCAGTACTTC. Translating gives CATSDFRTGIKETQYF. J is TRBJ2-5 and V is TRBV24-1; 8 bases match TRBD1. Germline V gives CDR1 KGHDR, CDR2 SFDVKD. CDR3 length equals 16 residues. J gave up 3 bases and V 1 base, and 6 bases lay outside the gene matches.

This clone is a singleton in its sample. The rearrangement joins TRBV7-8 to TRBJ1-5; no firm D call. Trimming pared 4 bases from V and 4 bases from J, leaving 20 bases between. The germline V gene has CDR1 SGHVS and CDR2 FQNEAQ. CDR3 size: 17 residues. CDR3 sequence: CASSSRPDPTANQPQHF. The CDR3 bases are TGTGCCAGCAGCTCGCGCCCCGATCCAACAGCAAATCAGCCCCAGCATTTT.

This chain links TRBV7-9 with TRBJ2-5, with D maybe TRBD1 (6 bases). This CDR3 spans 14 amino acids. The ends were cut back, 5 bases at V and 0 bases at J, with 10 bases in the middle. Germline CDR1 is SEHNR and CDR2 is FQNEAQ (reference sequence). Here the CDR3 DNA reads TGTGCCAGCAGCGCAGACAGGTACCAAGAGACCCAGTACTTC. Protein: CASSADRYQETQYF. Using reference TRBV7-9 and TRBJ2-5 for the parts outside the CDR3, the full variable domain is DTGVSQNPRHKITKRGQNVTFRCDPISEHNRLYWYRQTLGQGPEFLTYFQNEAQLEKSRLLSDRFSAERPKGSFSTLEIQRTEQGDSAMYLCASSADRYQETQYFGPGTRLLVL.

V and J are TRBV30 and TRBJ2-1, with 9 nucleotides matching TRBD2. Trimming at V came to 3 bases and at J to 8 bases, leaving 8 bases not matched to a gene. The CDR3 is 14 residues long. Germline CDR1 is GTSNPN and CDR2 is SVGIG (reference sequence). The CDR3 DNA follows: TGTGCCTGGAGGCCGCTAGCGGGGTGGGATGAGCAGTTCTTC. This codes for CAWRPLAGWDEQFF.

The CDR3 loop reads CASSLATGLAEYNEQFF. The CDR3 nucleotides read TGTGCCAGCAGCTTAGCAACGGGACTGGCTGAATACAATGAGCAGTTCTTC. This sequence joins TRBV7-2 and TRBJ2-1; TRBD2 is a possible D gene (6 bases). V lost 0 bases to trimming and J lost 4 bases, with 16 bases between them. The V gene's germline CDR1 is SGHTA and CDR2 FQGNSA. The CDR3 has 17 amino acids.